These 20 T cell receptor beta chains came from one sample sequenced in a study of blood T cell repertoires in COVID-19 (dated by TCRdb to 2020 to 2021). Library creation used the immunoSEQ multiplex PCR assay. As stored in TCRdb, this immuneACCESS dataset retains in-frame rearrangements with V and J assigned. A fraction of the clones does not appear; measured against another copy, unresolved V genes explain less than half of the discrepancy, and the remainder lacks a known reason. This sample has around 300,000 clones in its table, and about nine tenths of those were observed once. 3.7% of the sample belongs to the ten largest clones. The sample taken for sequencing was peripheral blood. These receptors were collected from a woman in her thirties or forties with acute or convalescent COVID-19.

The chain employs TRBV2 and TRBJ2-3, with D unresolved. Germline lookup yields CDR1 SNHLY and CDR2 FYNNEI. The CDR3 extends over 14 amino acids. The V end lost 6 bases, the J end lost 0 bases, and 10 bases lay between the germline ends. The CDR3 nucleotides read TGTGCCAGCAGCCCCCGGTTAAGCACAGATACGCAGTATTTT. As protein: CASSPRLSTDTQYF.

The V call is TRBV7-8, the J call TRBJ2-5, with D unclear. The CDR3 extends over 17 amino acids. V shed 0 bases and J shed 7 bases, with 21 bases lying between them. Germline V lookup: CDR1 SGHVS, CDR2 FQNEAQ. The CDR3 DNA reads as TGTGCCAGCAGCTTAGCGGTTGTATTATCACGGCCGGGGACCCAGTACTTC. Amino acids: CASSLAVVLSRPGTQYF.

In DNA, the CDR3 is TGTGCCAGTGGGGACAGGGGGCGGGTTAGCACTGAAGCTTTCTTT. Its translation is CASGDRGRVSTEAFF. This chain uses TRBV19 with TRBJ1-1, with 12 bases aligning to TRBD1. This CDR3 is 15 amino acids long. With V trimmed by 8 bases and J by 4 bases, 8 bases remained unmatched. Germline-derived CDR1 and CDR2 are LNHDA and SQIVND (reference sequence).

This chain links TRBV19 with TRBJ2-3; TRBD2 matches 15 bases. V shed 5 bases and J 0 bases; nucleotides not matched to a gene: 6. The CDR3 has 18 amino acids. Germline values: CDR1 LNHDA, CDR2 SQIVND (reference sequence). CDR3 amino acids: CASSGTSGGHPSTDTQYF. The CDR3 region has the DNA TGTGCCAGTAGTGGGACTAGCGGGGGGCACCCTAGCACAGATACGCAGTATTTT.

The rearrangement links TRBV7-2 to TRBJ2-1; TRBD2 agrees at 9 bases. The CDR3 contains 14 residues. V dropped 3 bases and J dropped 9; count of bases not matched to a gene: 6. Germline V gene data show CDR1 as SGHTA and CDR2 as FQGNSA. The CDR3 sequence: CASSFYFSGGEQFF. CDR3 sequence (DNA): TGTGCCAGCAGCTTCTATTTTAGCGGGGGTGAGCAGTTCTTC.

Only one count was recorded for this clone. The chain couples TRBV13 to TRBJ2-3, with 7 bases that match TRBD2. Germline CDR1 PRHDT, CDR2 FYEKMQ (reference sequence). V lost 5 bases, J lost 2 bases, and 7 bases stayed unmatched. The CDR3 covers 15 residues. CDR3 loop: CASSPLAENTDTQYF. The CDR3 DNA sequence: TGTGCCAGCAGCCCCCTAGCGGAGAACACAGATACGCAGTATTTT.

The chain carries TRBV15 and TRBJ1-4, with D possibly TRBD1 on 5 matching bases. Between the trimmed V and J ends, which lost 0 bases and 8 bases, there was a span of 16 bases. The germline V gene encodes CDR1 LNHNV and CDR2 YYDKDF (reference sequence). The CDR3 is 16 residues long. DNA of the CDR3: TGTGCCACCAGCAGAGATAGGGGAGGCACTGGAGAAAAACTGTTTTTT. Its translation: CATSRDRGGTGEKLFF. The full variable domain, rest sourced from reference TRBV15 and TRBJ1-4, is DAMVIQNPRYQVTQFGKPVTLSCSQTLNHNVMYWYQQKSSQAPKLLFHYYDKDFNNEADTPDNFQSRRPNTSFCFLDIRSPGLGDTAMYLCATSRDRGGTGEKLFFGSGTQLSVL.

V usage is TRBV13 and J usage is TRBJ2-5; 13 positions agree with TRBD2. Trimming took 5 bases from V and 2 from J; bases not matched to a gene: 8. The CDR3 is 17 amino acids. The germline V gene has CDR1 PRHDT and CDR2 FYEKMQ (reference sequence). CDR3 DNA sequence: TGTGCCAGCAGCACACTAGCGGGGGGGCAGCTACAAGAGACCCAGTACTTC. This sequence encodes CASSTLAGGQLQETQYF.

The chain combines TRBV18 with TRBJ1-1; D is possibly TRBD1 (6 bases). V lost 6 bases and J 1 base, leaving 6 bases between the germline ends. The CDR3 contains 12 residues. Germline CDR1 and CDR2: KGHSH and LQKENI. The CDR3 region is CASSGQNTEAFF. The CDR3 DNA sequence: TGTGCCAGCTCGGGACAGAACACTGAAGCTTTCTTT.

The V call is TRBV27, the J call TRBJ2-1, with 8 positions matching TRBD2. The CDR3 totals 16 residues. Trimming removed 1 base from V and 6 bases from J; junction bases left unmatched: 8. Germline-derived CDR1 and CDR2 are MNHEY and SMNVEV (reference sequence). The CDR3 spells CASSLFSGGPVNEQFF. CDR3 nucleotide sequence: TGTGCCAGCAGTTTATTTTCGGGGGGGCCAGTCAATGAGCAGTTCTTC.

The chain carries TRBV4-1 and TRBJ1-5; tentative D call: TRBD1 (5 bases). The CDR3 spans 14 residues. Trimming left V 1 base short and J 7 bases short, with 11 bases between. Looked up from germline, CDR1 is MGHRA and CDR2 is YSYEKL. The CDR3: CASSQASGFQPQHF. CDR3 nucleotides: TGCGCCAGCAGCCAAGCGTCAGGGTTCCAGCCCCAGCATTTT.

Here the CDR3 reads CASSYSYGGSTDTQYF. The CDR3 DNA follows: TGTGCCAGCAGTTACTCATACGGGGGTAGCACAGATACGCAGTATTTT. The chain joins TRBV6-5 to TRBJ2-3, with D maybe TRBD2 (6 bases). Germline V lookup: CDR1 MNHEY, CDR2 SVGAGI. This CDR3 contains 16 residues. Between the trimmed V and J ends, which lost 0 bases and 0 bases, there was a span of 10 bases.

The J gene is TRBJ1-1, the V gene TRBV6-5, with TRBD1 matching 8 bases. This CDR3 contains 15 residues. Germline V gives CDR1 MNHEY, CDR2 SVGAGI. The ends lost 0 bases at V and 5 bases at J; junction bases unmatched: 5. The CDR3 loop is CASSYSRQGRTEAFF. The CDR3 DNA follows: TGTGCCAGCAGTTACTCAAGACAGGGGCGAACTGAAGCTTTCTTT.

This clone appeared a single time. The V gene is TRBV5-8, the J gene TRBJ1-1, with TRBD1 identical over 10 bases. Losses at the gene ends were 4 bases for V and 7 bases for J; bases not matched to a gene: 10. The CDR3 length is 15 residues. Germline CDR1 SGHTS, CDR2 YDEGEE. Here the CDR3 reads CASSATGQGWGEAFF. CDR3 bases: TGTGCCAGCAGCGCAACGGGACAGGGGTGGGGTGAAGCTTTCTTT.

The chain carries TRBV5-1 and TRBJ2-1; 11 bases line up with TRBD2. The J segment lost 8 bases and the V segment lost 4 bases, leaving 8 bases of the junction unmatched. Germline lookup yields CDR1 SGHRS and CDR2 YFSETQ. The CDR3 sequence is 15 residues long. CDR3 region: CASSLSGGAGDEQFF. As DNA, the CDR3 is TGCGCCAGCAGCCTTAGCGGGGGGGCCGGGGATGAGCAGTTCTTC.

The chain carries TRBV3-1 (or the pseudogene TRBV3-2) and TRBJ2-2, with TRBD2 as a possible D gene (5 bases). This CDR3 has 14 residues. Germline CDR1 reads LGHDT; CDR2 reads YNNKEL (reference sequence). Trimming took off 5 bases at V and 2 bases at J, with 9 bases between the two ends. The CDR3 loop reads CASSASGNTGELFF. For the CDR3, the DNA is TGTGCCAGCAGCGCATCGGGAAACACCGGGGAGCTGTTTTTT.

The chain carries TRBV24-1 and TRBJ2-3, with 7 bases fitting TRBD1. J lost 3 bases, V lost 5 bases, and 7 bases had no gene match. Germline V gene data show CDR1 as KGHDR and CDR2 as SFDVKD. The length of the CDR3 is 15 residues. The CDR3 reads CATSVQGVMTDTQYF. The DNA of the CDR3 is TGTGCCACCAGTGTGCAGGGGGTAATGACAGATACGCAGTATTTT.

The chain links TRBV3-1 (or the pseudogene TRBV3-2) to TRBJ1-6; 7 bases fit TRBD1. Trimming at V came to 2 bases and at J to 4 bases, leaving 5 bases not matched to a gene. The CDR3 sequence is 16 residues long. Germline values: CDR1 LGHDT, CDR2 YNNKEL (reference sequence). The CDR3 region is CASSQYRGPYNSPLHF. In nucleotides, the CDR3 is TGTGCCAGCAGCCAATACAGGGGTCCTTATAATTCACCCCTCCACTTT.

The chain combines TRBV5-6 with TRBJ1-1; weak D call: TRBD1 (6 bases). V was pared by 1 base and J by 4 bases, with 11 bases between. The CDR3 spans 14 residues. The germline V gene encodes CDR1 SGHDT and CDR2 YYEEEE. The CDR3 sequence: CASSLRRGLTEAFF. The CDR3 coding sequence is TGTGCCAGCAGCTTGCGGCGGGGGCTCACTGAAGCTTTCTTT.

The chain carries TRBV12-3 or TRBV12-4 and TRBJ1-1, with no clear D. The CDR3 runs to 13 residues. V was trimmed by 6 bases and J by 0 bases, leaving 8 bases between them. CDR3 residues: CASRVLMNTEAFF. CDR3 nucleotides: TGTGCCAGCAGGGTGCTAATGAACACTGAAGCTTTCTTT.